This TCR beta chain was profiled in a study of cytomegalovirus exposure and HLA in healthy donors (TCRdb year 2017). Broadly, across the study: An earlier analysis of approximately 550 of the donors reported 250 to 300 Gb of sequence data and around 110 million unique TCR beta sequences from 190 million or so T cells. An early release that covered roughly 600 HLA-typed donors contained approximately 290 gigabases of sequencing data and around 80 million unique TCR sequences. The genetic ancestry cluster associated with self-reported Caucasian donors included roughly four fifths of the approximately 430 genotyped donors. The study aimed to test whether signatures of past pathogen exposure could be identified by cataloging public T cell receptors. Using immunosequencing, the study profiled T cell repertoires from fewer than 700 subjects and related those repertoires to cytomegalovirus serostatus. Besides the first cohort of approximately 670 subjects, a separate validation cohort made up of 120 or so different subjects was used. To predict cytomegalovirus infection status, the study combined high-throughput TCR immunosequencing, statistical association of individual TCRs with disease status, and machine learning. A later analysis re-examined previously published TCR beta repertoires from 610 or so donors and added high-resolution HLA genotyping to investigate patterns of TCR occurrence. Rather than using new phenotypic data, the later analysis identified candidate immune exposures from TCR beta sequences and from how often those sequences occurred across donors. In an earlier analysis of 587 of the donors, high-throughput TCR beta sequencing was used to judge whether each TCR beta V gene segment behaved as functional or pseudogenic. Donor age, sex, ethnicity and CMV serostatus were collected together with the repertoire data. In a later genetic analysis, genome-wide SNP genotypes for about three fifths of the roughly 670 donors were used, and that subset was treated as a discovery cohort. Every repertoire in the discovery cohort had been generated on one and the same sequencing platform. HLA typing included class I and class II loci at four-digit resolution. The number of donors typed differed by locus, with about 629-640 for A, B, C, DRB1 and DQB1, 522 for DQA1, nearly 610 for DPA1, and 400 to 490 for DPB1. Roughly five DR-DQ haplotypes were treated as single units for association and clustering because of strong linkage in the cohort. Among 300 to 450 genotyped donors of the cohort, an average of approximately 240,000 unique TCR beta nucleotide sequences were sequenced per donor, about a sixth of them non-productive.

Worth noting for this clone: Its cognate antigen has yet to be identified. Base qualities are not recorded, but no much larger clone differs from it by a single base.

The cohort consisted of 666 healthy bone marrow donors. At the time of sampling, all cohort members were nominally healthy, though unrecorded immune exposures were likely present. The donor tested CMV seropositive, placing the donor among the roughly 270 seropositive members of the cohort. A peripheral blood sample was provided by each donor, and peripheral blood mononuclear cells were used for TCR beta sequencing. Genomic DNA extraction from the blood cell samples was performed with the Qiagen DNeasy Blood Extraction Kit. The paper as a whole reports these results and caveats: A cluster of highly shared sequence variants was judged likely to represent a technical artifact of the sequencing pipeline. Seventeen rarely observed V segments, including chromosome 9 orphons, were excluded from the earlier analysis of approximately 500 of the donors because counts were too low. Specific HLA alleles were associated with 15,000 to 20,000 TCR beta sequences at a false discovery rate of 0.05 in a later analysis. Compared with equally common non-associated chains, HLA-associated TCR beta chains in a later analysis were more clonally expanded and had lower generation probabilities. The classifier was reported to diagnose cytomegalovirus status with high specificity and sensitivity in both the original cohort and the validation cohort. Several of the top co-occurrence clusters appeared to be linked to parvovirus B19, influenza, CMV and Epstein-Barr virus, according to a later analysis. A further reported finding was that TCR beta sequences accurately predicted the HLA-A and HLA-B alleles for most subjects in the first cohort. In an earlier analysis of about 600 of the donors, most TCR beta V segments appeared in productive rearrangements about 90% or about 30% of the time, broadly matching IMGT annotations. In the study, 164 TCR beta chains were listed as associated with cytomegalovirus. Correlated functional status among segregating V segments might be attributable to linkage disequilibrium, but an unknown experimental factor could not be ruled out. In a later analysis, most CMV-associated TCR beta chains were found to appear HLA-restricted, with HLA associations seemingly driven largely by CMV exposure. According to a later genetic analysis, donors in an Asian-associated ancestry cluster had fewer N-insertions in productive TCRs than the approximately 670-donor mean. The only immune exposure information available for the cohort was CMV serostatus. Because some donors lacked HLA typing at each locus, the association tests relied only on the typed subset. The presence/absence analyses assumed that sequencing depth was roughly uniform across donors, and that assumption may not be true. V-gene and J-gene trimming of TCR beta chains was associated with a missense DCLRE1C variant in a later genetic analysis, and the association was replicated in an independent cohort. A few of the identified cytomegalovirus-associated TCR beta chains were confirmed in vitro to be specific for cytomegalovirus antigens. It was suggested by the authors that the approach could potentially be generalized to other disease states and immunological phenotypes. Only TCR beta chains were sequenced in this cohort, and the absence of alpha or paired-chain data limited detectable features. Strong co-occurrence of HLA alleles, especially DR and DQ, made assigning TCR associations to individual alleles difficult. In a later analysis, the rate of TCR association differed among HLA loci, with DRB1 alleles having the most associated TCRs and HLA-C alleles having the fewest. Most TCR sequences were observed very rarely across donors, whereas some public TCRs were present in many individuals. Because the 87-base-pair reads could not distinguish some IMGT-functional V segments, including TRBV6-2 and TRBV6-3, those segments were excluded.

Library construction relied on the immunoSEQ multiplex PCR assay. For the multiplex PCR, a mixture combining 60 forward primers for TCR Vbeta segments and 13 reverse primers for TCR Jbeta segments was used. The CDR3 region of rearranged TCR beta genes was amplified from genomic DNA by a multiplex PCR assay. Amplified TCR beta libraries were sequenced as 87-base-pair reads on the Illumina HiSeq System. As for how the authors treated the data: Across the roughly 600 repertoires, a later analysis counted some 81 million unique TCR beta chains, around 11 million of which were shared by at least two donors. To remove PCR and sequencing errors, raw reads were error-corrected and collapsed into unique sequences using a nearest-neighbor algorithm that merged closely related sequences. To assign V, D and J gene segments, CDR3 sequences were aligned to IMGT reference sequences. For a sequence to be retained, a match of at least six nucleotides to both a V gene segment and a J gene segment was required. Rearrangements were classified as productive when the CDR3 lacked stop codons and remained in frame with V and J, and all other rearrangements were classified as non-productive. Following IMGT convention, CDR3 was defined as the stretch from the second conserved V-encoded cysteine up to the conserved J-encoded phenylalanine. The earlier analysis of about 590 of the donors excluded sequences that lacked an unambiguous match to a single V gene segment. In an earlier analysis of more than 500 of the donors, a V segment was called functional when productive rearrangements were above 56.7%, and segregating when the standard deviation between donors exceeded 5%. To diagnose cytomegalovirus status from the catalog of TCR beta chain sequences, a statistical classification framework was built. In a later analysis, V and J genes were assigned by comparing TCR nucleotide sequences against IMGT/GENE-DB human TR gene sequences. Using the TCRdist pipeline, a later analysis assigned CDR3 sequences along with most-parsimonious VDJ recombination scenarios. In a later analysis, each TCR beta chain was defined by its CDR3 amino acid sequence together with its V-gene family, and reads without a unique V-gene family were excluded. As a way to deal with suspected cross-contamination and a sequencing artifact, a later analysis dropped over 550 nucleotide sequences that were highly shared and had low generation probability. For each public chain, a later analysis derived a clonal expansion index from normalized ranks of inferred template counts within each repertoire. In a later analysis, generation probabilities were computed using a VDJ recombination model fitted to out-of-frame rearrangements, and the results were checked against IGoR. In a later analysis, hypergeometric tests were used to score TCR-TCR, TCR-HLA and TCR-CMV co-occurrence, with a repertoire-size bias correction applied to TCR pairs. False discovery rates were estimated in a later analysis by permuting HLA or CMV assignments 20 times. In a later analysis, co-occurring TCRs were grouped with DBSCAN, and TCRdist sequence similarity was added when clustering was performed within HLA-allele-positive subsets. Repertoires with fewer than 30,000 or more than 120,000 public chains, plus five repertoires with anomalous nucleotide sharing, were excluded from co-occurrence clustering. The immuneACCESS repertoire file appears here via TCRdb, limited to in-frame rearrangements. These files lack a portion of the clones; in checked studies, under half of the deficit traces to unresolved V genes, and the cause of the others is not known. The DNA was the basis for D and trimming; V, J and clone size are from that table. Across this sample there are some 120,000 clones, with around 72% seen only once. The top ten clones comprise roughly 8.2% of the sample.

From cysteine to phenylalanine, the CDR3 is 13 amino acids long. Left in the record is the CDR3 DNA by itself, 39 bases read in frame from the first base. Trimming at the junction amounts to 4 bases on V and 6 bases on J, and the germline ends lie 11 bases apart. The germline V gene sets CDR1 to SGDLS and CDR2 to YYNGEE. The rearranged chain carries TRBV9 and TRBJ2-1; the D gene is perhaps TRBD2, from 6 matching bases. The sequence derives from a woman between 35 and 50 years old in good health and CMV-seropositive. The sample comprised PBMCs. The DNA is as follows: TGTGCCAGCAGCCGGGACTCCCTCAATGAGCAGTTCTTC. Its product reads: CASSRDSLNEQFF.